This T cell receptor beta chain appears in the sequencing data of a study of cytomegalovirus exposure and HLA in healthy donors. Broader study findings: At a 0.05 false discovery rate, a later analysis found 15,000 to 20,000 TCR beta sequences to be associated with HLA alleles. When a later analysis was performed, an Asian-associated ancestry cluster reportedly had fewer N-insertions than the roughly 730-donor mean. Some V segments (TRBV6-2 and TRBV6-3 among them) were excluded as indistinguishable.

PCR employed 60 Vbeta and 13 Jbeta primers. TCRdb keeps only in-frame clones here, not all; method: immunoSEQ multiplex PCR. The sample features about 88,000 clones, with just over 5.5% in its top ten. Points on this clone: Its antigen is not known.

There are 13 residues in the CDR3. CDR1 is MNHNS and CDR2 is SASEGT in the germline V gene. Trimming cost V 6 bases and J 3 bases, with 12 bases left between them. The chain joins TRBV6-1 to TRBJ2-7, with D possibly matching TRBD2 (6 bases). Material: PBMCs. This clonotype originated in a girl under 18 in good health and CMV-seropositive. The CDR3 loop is CASSPGTVYEQYV. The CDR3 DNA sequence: TGTGCCAGCAGCCCCGGGACTGTCTACGAGCAGTACGTC.